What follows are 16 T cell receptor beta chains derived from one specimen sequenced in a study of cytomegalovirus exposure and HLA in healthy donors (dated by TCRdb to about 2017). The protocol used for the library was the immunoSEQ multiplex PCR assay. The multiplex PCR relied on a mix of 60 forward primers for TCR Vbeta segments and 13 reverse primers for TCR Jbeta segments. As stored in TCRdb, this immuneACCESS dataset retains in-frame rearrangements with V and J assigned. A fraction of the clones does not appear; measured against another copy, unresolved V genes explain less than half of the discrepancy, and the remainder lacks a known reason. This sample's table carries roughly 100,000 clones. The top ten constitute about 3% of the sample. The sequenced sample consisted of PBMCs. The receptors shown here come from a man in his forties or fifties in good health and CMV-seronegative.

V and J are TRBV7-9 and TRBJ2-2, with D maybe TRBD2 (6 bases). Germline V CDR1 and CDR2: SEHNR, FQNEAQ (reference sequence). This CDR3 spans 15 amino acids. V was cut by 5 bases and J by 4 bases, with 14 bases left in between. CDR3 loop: CASSPEGLSTGELFF. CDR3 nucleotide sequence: TGTGCCAGCAGCCCTGAGGGACTGAGCACCGGGGAGCTGTTTTTT.

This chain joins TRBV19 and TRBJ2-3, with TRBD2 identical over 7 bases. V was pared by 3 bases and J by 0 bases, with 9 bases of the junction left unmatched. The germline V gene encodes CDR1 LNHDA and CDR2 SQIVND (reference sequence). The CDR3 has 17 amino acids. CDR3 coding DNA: TGTGCCAGTAGTATCTATGGGGCGGGGGTGAGCACAGATACGCAGTATTTT. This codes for CASSIYGAGVSTDTQYF.

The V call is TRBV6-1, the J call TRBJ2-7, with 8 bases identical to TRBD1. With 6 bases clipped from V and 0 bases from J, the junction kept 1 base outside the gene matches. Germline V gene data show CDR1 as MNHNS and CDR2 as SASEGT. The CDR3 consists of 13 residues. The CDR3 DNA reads TGTGCCAGCAGGGACAGGGCCTCCTACGAGCAGTACTTC. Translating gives CASRDRASYEQYF.

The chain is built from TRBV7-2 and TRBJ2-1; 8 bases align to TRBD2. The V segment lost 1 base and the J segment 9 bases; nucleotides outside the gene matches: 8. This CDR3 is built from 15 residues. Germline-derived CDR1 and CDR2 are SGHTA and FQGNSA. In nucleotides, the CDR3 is TGTGCCAGCAGCTTAGGTCAGCGGGAGTTGGGTGAGCAGTTCTTC. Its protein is CASSLGQRELGEQFF.

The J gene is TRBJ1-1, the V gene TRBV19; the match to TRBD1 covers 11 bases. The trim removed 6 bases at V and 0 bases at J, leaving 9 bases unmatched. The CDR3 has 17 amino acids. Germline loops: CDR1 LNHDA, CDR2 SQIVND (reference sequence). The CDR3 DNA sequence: TGTGCCAGTAGGAAAGCCGGGACAGGGGGAGTGAACACTGAAGCTTTCTTT. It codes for CASRKAGTGGVNTEAFF.

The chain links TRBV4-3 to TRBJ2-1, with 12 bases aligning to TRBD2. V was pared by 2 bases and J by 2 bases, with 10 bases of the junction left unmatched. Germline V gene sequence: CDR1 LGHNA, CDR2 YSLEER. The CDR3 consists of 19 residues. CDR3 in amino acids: CASSQTGTSGWGPYNEQFF. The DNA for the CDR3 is TGCGCCAGCAGCCAAACCGGGACTAGCGGGTGGGGGCCCTACAATGAGCAGTTCTTC.

CDR3 sequence reads: CASSQVQAVSGNTIYF. CDR3 sequence (DNA): TGTGCCAGCAGCCAAGTCCAGGCTGTCTCTGGAAACACCATATATTTT. The chain recombines TRBV14 with TRBJ1-3; D call uncertain. The CDR3 has 16 amino acids. Between the trimmed V and J ends, which lost 1 base and 0 bases, there was a span of 10 bases. The germline V gene encodes CDR1 SGHDN and CDR2 FVKESK.

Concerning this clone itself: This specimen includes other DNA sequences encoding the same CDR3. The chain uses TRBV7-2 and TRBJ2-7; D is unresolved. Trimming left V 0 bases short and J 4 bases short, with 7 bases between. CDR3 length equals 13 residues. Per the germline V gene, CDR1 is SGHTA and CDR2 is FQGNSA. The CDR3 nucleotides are TGTGCCAGCAGCTTAGCGCGATCTTACGAGCAGTACTTC. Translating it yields CASSLARSYEQYF.

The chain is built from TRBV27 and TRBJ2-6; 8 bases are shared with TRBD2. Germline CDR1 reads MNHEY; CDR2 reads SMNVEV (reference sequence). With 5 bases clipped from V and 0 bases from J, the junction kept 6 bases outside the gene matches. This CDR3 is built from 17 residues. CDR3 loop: CASSPITSGSGANVLTF. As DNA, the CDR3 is TGTGCCAGCAGTCCCATTACTAGCGGCTCTGGGGCCAACGTCCTGACTTTC.

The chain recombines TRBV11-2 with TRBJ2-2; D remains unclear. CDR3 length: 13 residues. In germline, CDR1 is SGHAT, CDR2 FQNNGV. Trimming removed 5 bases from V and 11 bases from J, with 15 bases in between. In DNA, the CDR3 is TGTGCCAGCAGCATTAAAACCGGGTCCGAGCTGTTTTTT. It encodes CASSIKTGSELFF. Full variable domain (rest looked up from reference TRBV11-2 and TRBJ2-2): EAGVAQSPRYKIIEKRQSVAFWCNPISGHATLYWYQQILGQGPKLLIQFQNNGVVDDSQLPKDRFSAERLKGVDSTLKIQPAKLEDSAVYLCASSIKTGSELFFGEGSRLTVL.

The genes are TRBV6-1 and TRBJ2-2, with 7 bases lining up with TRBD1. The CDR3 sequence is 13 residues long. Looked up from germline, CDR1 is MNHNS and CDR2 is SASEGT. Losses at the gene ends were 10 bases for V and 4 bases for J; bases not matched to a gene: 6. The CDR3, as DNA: TGTGCCACATCCGGGACAGTCACCGGGGAGCTGTTTTTT. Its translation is CATSGTVTGELFF.

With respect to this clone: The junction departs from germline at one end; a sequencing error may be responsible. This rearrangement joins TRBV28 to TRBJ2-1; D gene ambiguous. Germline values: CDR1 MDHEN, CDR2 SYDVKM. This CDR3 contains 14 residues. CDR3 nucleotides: TGTGCCAGCAGAACCAGCCTCAATCCTAGTCTAGTGATCTTC. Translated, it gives CASRTSLNPSLVIF.

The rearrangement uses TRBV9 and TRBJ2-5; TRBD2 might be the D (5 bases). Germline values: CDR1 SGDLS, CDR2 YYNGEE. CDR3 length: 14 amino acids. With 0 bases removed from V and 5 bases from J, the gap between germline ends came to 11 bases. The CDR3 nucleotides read TGTGCCAGCAGCGTAGTCGGGAATACGGAGACCCAGTACTTC. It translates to CASSVVGNTETQYF.

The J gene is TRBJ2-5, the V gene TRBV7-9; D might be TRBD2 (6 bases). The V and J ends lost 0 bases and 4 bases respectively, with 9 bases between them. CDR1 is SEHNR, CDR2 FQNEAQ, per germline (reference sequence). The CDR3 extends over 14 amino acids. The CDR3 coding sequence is TGTGCCAGCAGCTTAGCATGGGAGGTAGAGACCCAGTACTTC. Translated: CASSLAWEVETQYF.

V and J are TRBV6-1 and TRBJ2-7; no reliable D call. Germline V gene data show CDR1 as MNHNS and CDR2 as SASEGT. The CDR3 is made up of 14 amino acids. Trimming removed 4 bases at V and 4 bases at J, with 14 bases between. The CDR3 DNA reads TGTGCCAGCAGTGGTCAAAGAGGTGCATACGAGCAGTACTTC. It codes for CASSGQRGAYEQYF.

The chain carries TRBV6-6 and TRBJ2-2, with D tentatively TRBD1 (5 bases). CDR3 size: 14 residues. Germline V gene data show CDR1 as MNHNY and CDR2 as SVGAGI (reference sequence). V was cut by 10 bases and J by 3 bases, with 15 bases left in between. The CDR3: CATIQGIYTGELFF. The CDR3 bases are TGTGCCACCATTCAGGGAATCTACACCGGGGAGCTGTTTTTT.